Listed below are T cell receptor beta chains from one sample, sequenced in a study of CD8+ T cells in alopecia areata. The assay was immunoSEQ multiplex PCR, and TCRdb's table has in-frame clones only and misses some. Counted here are more than 150,000 clones, about half occurring once; the ten biggest clones make up around 10%. Sample: CD8+ T cells sorted from blood, taken at roughly week 52, from a patient treated with tofacitinib. The receptors derive from a human donor with alopecia areata. Each CDR3 is given with its conserved first and last residue. The D gene is left open where the match is weak. Rows may omit the clone size; those that give it use once, few, many or a size class.

cdr3_aa | cdr3_nt | j_call | clone_size | d_call | v_call
CASSVGRWETQYF | TGTGCCAGCAGCGTCGGGAGATGGGAGACCCAGTACTTC | TRBJ2-5 | - | - | TRBV9
CASSYSPAEGWTEAFF | TGTGCCAGCAGTTACTCACCGGCGGAGGGTTGGACTGAAGCTTTCTTT | TRBJ1-1 | few | - | TRBV6-6
CASSSVLAGAETQYF | TGTGCCAGCAGTTCGGTACTAGCGGGGGCGGAGACCCAGTACTTC | TRBJ2-5 | once | TRBD2 | TRBV11-2
CASSLTPNQPQHF | TGTGCCAGCAGTTTAACGCCCAATCAGCCCCAGCATTTT | TRBJ1-5 | once | - | TRBV27
CAISEGQNTDTQYF | TGTGCCATCAGTGAAGGACAGAACACAGATACGCAGTATTTT | TRBJ2-3 | - | - | TRBV10-3
CASSGLAGPRDEQFF | TGTGCCAGCAGCGGACTAGCGGGGCCCCGGGATGAGCAGTTCTTC | TRBJ2-1 | few | TRBD2 | TRBV6-4
CASSFLAGEQFF | TGTGCCAGTAGTTTCTTAGCTGGTGAGCAGTTCTTC | TRBJ2-1 | - | - | TRBV19
CSVGGGNTEAFF | TGCAGCGTTGGAGGTGGCAACACTGAAGCTTTCTTT | TRBJ1-1 | few | - | TRBV29-1
CASSAPGQGAETQYF | TGTGCCAGCAGTGCCCCGGGACAGGGAGCGGAGACCCAGTACTTC | TRBJ2-5 | - | TRBD1 | TRBV2
CASSQDEGAYSLHF | TGCGCCAGCAGCCAAGATGAAGGGGCCTATTCCCTCCACTTT | TRBJ1-6 | - | - | TRBV4-3
CSVELGEANTGELFF | TGCAGCGTTGAGTTGGGGGAAGCGAACACCGGGGAGCTGTTTTTT | TRBJ2-2 | - | - | TRBV29-1
CSVDRGTGEQYF | TGCAGCGTTGACAGGGGGACGGGGGAGCAGTACTTC | TRBJ2-5 | few | - | TRBV29-1
CASSLAGRGDGYTF | TGTGCCAGCAGCTTGGCGGGCAGGGGGGATGGCTACACCTTC | TRBJ1-2 | - | TRBD1 | TRBV5-4
CASASLTGYTF | TGTGCCAGCGCCTCCCTCACTGGCTACACCTTC | TRBJ1-2 | few | - | TRBV27
CASSPFASSGANVLTF | TGCGCCAGCAGCCCTTTCGCGAGCTCTGGGGCCAACGTCCTGACTTTC | TRBJ2-6 | - | - | TRBV4-1
CASSPSGFANTGELFF | TGTGCCAGCAGCCCATCTGGGTTTGCGAACACCGGGGAGCTGTTTTTT | TRBJ2-2 | - | - | TRBV9
CASSAGPPGAFF | TGTGCCAGCAGCGCCGGACCCCCGGGAGCTTTCTTT | TRBJ1-1 | - | - | TRBV5-6
CATRPYMLAKNIQYF | TGTGCCACCAGACCGTACATGCTAGCCAAAAACATTCAGTACTTC | TRBJ2-4 | few | - | TRBV10-3
CSVEGWTGEIGYTF | TGCAGCGTTGAAGGTTGGACAGGGGAAATTGGCTACACCTTC | TRBJ1-2 | - | TRBD1 | TRBV29-1
CASSDLRARQDTQYF | TGTGCCAGCAGCGACCTTAGAGCGCGCCAAGATACGCAGTATTTT | TRBJ2-3 | - | - | TRBV9
CASSQVYNEQFF | TGTGCCAGCAGCCAAGTGTATAATGAGCAGTTCTTC | TRBJ2-1 | - | - | TRBV4-2
CASSPTLAGASYEQYF | TGTGCCAGCTCACCTACACTAGCGGGGGCCTCCTACGAGCAGTACTTC | TRBJ2-7 | - | TRBD2 | TRBV18
CASSLGRSGADYSNQPQHF | TGTGCCAGCAGCTTAGGCCGCTCTGGGGCAGATTATAGCAATCAGCCCCAGCATTTT | TRBJ1-5 | - | - | TRBV11-2
CAWSTRTARNTEAFF | TGTGCCTGGTCGACCAGGACAGCCAGGAACACTGAAGCTTTCTTT | TRBJ1-1 | - | - | TRBV30
CASSPGGQRNTEAFF | TGTGCCAGTAGTCCCGGCGGACAGAGGAACACTGAAGCTTTCTTT | TRBJ1-1 | - | - | TRBV19
CASSYGLGLSYEQYF | TGTGCCAGCAGTTACGGTCTGGGACTCTCCTACGAGCAGTACTTC | TRBJ2-7 | - | - | TRBV6-5
CASSPVSGLLSEQYF | TGTGCCAGCAGTCCGGTTTCCGGGTTACTCTCCGAGCAGTACTTC | TRBJ2-7 | few | - | TRBV6-5
CASRAYGNQPQHF | TGTGCCAGCAGGGCCTATGGCAATCAGCCCCAGCATTTT | TRBJ1-5 | - | - | TRBV27
CAALRGPHYEQYF | TGTGCGGCGCTTAGGGGTCCACACTACGAGCAGTACTTC | TRBJ2-7 | - | - | TRBV6-1
CASSQGAGETQYF | TGTGCCAGCAGTCAGGGGGCAGGAGAGACCCAGTACTTC | TRBJ2-5 | few | TRBD1 | TRBV27
CAISESGGLNYGYTF | TGTGCCATCAGTGAGTCCGGGGGACTCAACTATGGCTACACCTTC | TRBJ1-2 | - | - | TRBV10-3
CASSQVYRLKNIQYF | TGCGCCAGCAGCCAAGTTTACAGGCTCAAAAACATTCAGTACTTC | TRBJ2-4 | - | - | TRBV4-3
CASSFGEGEHSPLHF | TGTGCCAGCAGCTTCGGTGAGGGGGAACATTCACCCCTCCACTTT | TRBJ1-6 | few | - | TRBV13
CSASTHIYEQYF | TGCAGCGCCTCGACACATATCTACGAGCAGTACTTC | TRBJ2-7 | few | - | TRBV29-1
CASSQVGSGGRYTQYF | TGTGCCAGCAGCCAAGTAGGTAGCGGGGGACGTTATACGCAGTATTTT | TRBJ2-3 | - | TRBD2 | TRBV4-2
CASSQTGTAETQYF | TGCGCCAGCAGCCAAACCGGGACTGCTGAGACCCAGTACTTC | TRBJ2-5 | few | - | TRBV4-1
CASSQVNYGYTF | TGTGCCAGCAGCCAAGTGAACTATGGCTACACCTTC | TRBJ1-2 | few | - | TRBV14
CAWSLDRAQPQHF | TGTGCCTGGAGTTTGGACAGGGCACAGCCCCAGCATTTT | TRBJ1-5 | many | TRBD1 | TRBV30
CSVEGLLDNYGYTF | TGCAGCGTTGAAGGACTCCTCGATAACTATGGCTACACCTTC | TRBJ1-2 | few | - | TRBV29-1
CASSLTSGETRNF | TGTGCCAGCAGCTTAACTAGCGGGGAGACTCGGAACTTC | TRBJ2-4 | - | TRBD2 | TRBV7-3
CASSSAGLNTEAFF | TGTGCCAGCAGCTCAGCCGGGTTGAACACTGAAGCTTTCTTT | TRBJ1-1 | - | - | TRBV11-2
CSVEDISLNHYEQYF | TGCAGCGTTGAAGATATCTCCTTGAATCATTACGAGCAGTACTTC | TRBJ2-7 | few | - | TRBV29-1
CASSLDAGGSTEAFF | TGTGCCAGCAGCTTAGACGCAGGGGGATCCACTGAAGCTTTCTTT | TRBJ1-1 | - | TRBD1 | TRBV11-2
CASSFDFQETQYF | TGTGCCAGCAGTTTCGACTTCCAAGAGACCCAGTACTTC | TRBJ2-5 | - | - | TRBV6-5
CASSLTSGNRDTQYF | TGTGCCAGCAGCTTGACTAGCGGGAACCGAGATACGCAGTATTTT | TRBJ2-3 | - | TRBD2 | TRBV11-2
CASRPPQGAYNEQFF | TGTGCCAGCAGACCGCCGCAGGGGGCCTACAATGAGCAGTTCTTC | TRBJ2-1 | few | TRBD1 | TRBV6-5
CASSLGDRPWAEAFF | TGTGCCAGCAGCCTAGGGGACAGGCCATGGGCTGAAGCTTTCTTT | TRBJ1-1 | - | TRBD1 | TRBV7-8
CASGFSGPGFKVQPQHF | TGTGCTAGTGGTTTTTCCGGGCCAGGATTTAAGGTTCAGCCCCAGCATTTT | TRBJ1-5 | - | - | TRBV12-5
CASSSGVASYYGYTF | TGTGCCAGCAGTTCAGGGGTAGCCTCCTACTATGGCTACACCTTC | TRBJ1-2 | few | - | TRBV27
CASSSTGRGILDF | TGTGCCAGCAGTAGTACAGGGAGGGGAATTCTGGACTTC | TRBJ2-7 | - | - | TRBV27
CASSGLAGGYNEQFF | TGTGCCAGCAGTGGACTAGCGGGGGGGTACAATGAGCAGTTCTTC | TRBJ2-1 | few | TRBD2 | TRBV6-1
CASRQTRGEQYF | TGTGCCAGCAGACAAACTAGGGGCGAGCAGTACTTC | TRBJ2-7 | few | - | TRBV13
CASSTPGVTDTQYF | TGTGCCAGCAGTACCCCCGGGGTAACAGATACGCAGTATTTT | TRBJ2-3 | - | - | TRBV6-5